The 8 T cell receptor beta chains given below trace back to one sample, sequenced in a study of T cells in Graves' hyperthyroidism and ophthalmopathy. RNA transcripts were the template for amplifying TCR beta CDR3 regions. The study used the HTBI primer set for a first-round RT-PCR of the TCR CDR3. One entry per CDR3 protein, called by TCRdb with MiXCR from the multiplex PCR reads. Of around 300,000 distinct CDR3 sequences listed, approximately 15% are singletons. The source material was blood. These receptors were taken from a woman aged 25 to 39 with Graves' hyperthyroidism.

This clonotype has only a few counts. This CDR3 is CSGRRDPYEQYF. For the CDR3, the DNA is TGCAGTGGGCGACGAGACCCCTACGAGCAGTACTTC. This chain links TRBV20-1 with TRBJ2-7; D unresolved. CDR1 DFQATT and CDR2 SNEGSKA come from the germline V gene (reference sequence). The CDR3 extends over 12 amino acids. The V end lost 7 bases, the J end lost 2 bases, and 12 bases lay between the germline ends.

This clonotype was detected many times. CDR3 bases: TGTGCCAGCTCACCACGTCAGGGACAAGAGACCCAGTACTTC. This sequence encodes CASSPRQGQETQYF. J is TRBJ2-5 and V is TRBV18; D is possibly TRBD1 (5 bases). The CDR3 is made up of 14 amino acids. With 1 base removed from V and 2 bases from J, the gap between germline ends came to 8 bases. Germline V gives CDR1 KGHSH, CDR2 LQKENI.

The CDR3 spells CASSNRGSSYNSPLHF. CDR3 sequence (DNA): TGTGCCAGCAGTAACCGGGGAAGCTCCTATAATTCACCCCTCCACTTT. The chain links TRBV12-3 or TRBV12-4 to TRBJ1-6; unclear D gene. The CDR3 runs 16 residues. Trimming left V 5 bases short and J 0 bases short, with 11 bases between.

This clonotype was observed many times. The chain uses TRBV7-2 and TRBJ2-2, with TRBD1 matching 7 bases. Germline V CDR1 and CDR2: SGHTA, FQGNSA. The V and J ends lost 1 base and 8 bases, in that order; junction bases with no gene match: 13. This CDR3 spans 17 amino acids. The CDR3 reads CASSLGSSRQGTGELFF. The CDR3 nucleotides read TGTGCCAGCAGCTTAGGATCGAGTAGACAGGGAACGGGGGAGCTGTTTTTT.

This chain joins TRBV5-5 and TRBJ2-2; D is unresolved. V was pared by 4 bases and J by 7 bases, with 11 bases between. Germline CDR1 is SGHKS and CDR2 is YYEKEE (reference sequence). The CDR3 is made up of 13 amino acids. This chain's CDR3 is CASSVVSNGELFF. CDR3 nucleotides: TGTGCCAGCAGCGTGGTATCTAACGGGGAGCTGTTTTTT.

This clonotype was detected only a few times. The rearrangement joins TRBV7-2 to TRBJ1-2; D might be TRBD1 (6 bases). Germline CDR1 reads SGHTA; CDR2 reads FQGNSA. The V gene lost 0 bases and the J gene lost 6 bases, with 17 bases spanning the gap. The CDR3 is made up of 16 amino acids. CDR3 in amino acids: CASSLALARGYDGYTF. For the CDR3, the DNA is TGTGCCAGCAGCTTAGCTTTGGCCAGGGGCTATGATGGCTACACCTTC.

In its sample, this clonotype was seen many times. The J gene is TRBJ2-1, the V gene TRBV24-1; D might be TRBD1 or TRBD2, each matching 6 bases. The ends were cut back, 7 bases at V and 5 bases at J, with 17 bases in the middle. The CDR3 totals 15 residues. CDR1 KGHDR and CDR2 SFDVKD come from the germline V gene. CDR3 sequence reads: CATSPQGGGDNEQFF. The CDR3 DNA reads as TGTGCCACCAGCCCACAGGGAGGCGGAGACAATGAGCAGTTCTTC.

The chain combines TRBV28 with TRBJ2-7; the D call may be TRBD1 or TRBD2 (5 bases each). The CDR3 is 13 residues long. V was trimmed by 6 bases and J by 2 bases, leaving 11 bases between them. Per germline, CDR1 MDHEN and CDR2 SYDVKM. This CDR3 is CASREGLTYEQYF. The DNA for the CDR3 is TGTGCCAGCAGAGAGGGGTTAACCTACGAGCAGTACTTC. Supplemented by reference TRBV28 and TRBJ2-7, the full variable domain reads DVKVTQSSRYLVKRTGEKVFLECVQDMDHENMFWYRQDPGLGLRLIYFSYDVKMKEKGDIPEGYSVSREKKERFSLILESASTNQTSMYLCASREGLTYEQYFGPGTRLTVT.